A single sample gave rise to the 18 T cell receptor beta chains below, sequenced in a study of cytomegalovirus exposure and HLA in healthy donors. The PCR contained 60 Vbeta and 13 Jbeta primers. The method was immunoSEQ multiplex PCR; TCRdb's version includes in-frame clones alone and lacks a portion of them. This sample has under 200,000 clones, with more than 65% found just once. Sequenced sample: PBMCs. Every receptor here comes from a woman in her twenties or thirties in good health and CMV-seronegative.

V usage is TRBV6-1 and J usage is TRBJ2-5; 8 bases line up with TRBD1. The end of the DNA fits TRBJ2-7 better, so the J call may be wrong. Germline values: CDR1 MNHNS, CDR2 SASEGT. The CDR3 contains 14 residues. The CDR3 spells CASSPLRQGYEQYF. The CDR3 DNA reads TGTGCCAGCAGTCCCCTGAGACAGGGGTACGAGCAGTACTTC.

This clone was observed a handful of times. The CDR3 nucleotides are TGTGCCAGTAGTATTACGACAGGAAGCTCCTATAATTCACCCCTCCACTTT. As protein: CASSITTGSSYNSPLHF. The V call is TRBV19, the J call TRBJ1-6; maybe TRBD1 (6 bases). Germline V gene sequence: CDR1 LNHDA, CDR2 SQIVND (reference sequence). The CDR3 sequence is 17 residues long. V was shortened by 3 bases and J by 0 bases, with 12 bases between the two germline ends.

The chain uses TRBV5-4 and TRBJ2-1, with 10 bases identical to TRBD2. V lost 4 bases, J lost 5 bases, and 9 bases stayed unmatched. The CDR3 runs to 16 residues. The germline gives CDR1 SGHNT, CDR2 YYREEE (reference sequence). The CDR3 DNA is TGTGCCAGCAGCCCTCCTAGCGGGAGTATCGACAATGAGCAGTTCTTC. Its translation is CASSPPSGSIDNEQFF.

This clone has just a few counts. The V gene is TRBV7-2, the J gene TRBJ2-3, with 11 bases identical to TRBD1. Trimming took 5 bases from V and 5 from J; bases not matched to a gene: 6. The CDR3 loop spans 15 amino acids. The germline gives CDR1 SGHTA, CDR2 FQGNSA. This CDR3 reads CASSPRTGGRDTQYF. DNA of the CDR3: TGTGCCAGCAGCCCTCGGACAGGGGGCAGAGATACGCAGTATTTT.

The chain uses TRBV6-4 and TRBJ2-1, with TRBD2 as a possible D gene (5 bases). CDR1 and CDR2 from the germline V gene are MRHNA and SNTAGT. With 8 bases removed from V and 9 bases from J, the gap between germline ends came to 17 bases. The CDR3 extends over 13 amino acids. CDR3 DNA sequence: TGTGCCAGCGCTAGACGTAGCGAGGGTGAGCAGTTCTTC. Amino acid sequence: CASARRSEGEQFF.

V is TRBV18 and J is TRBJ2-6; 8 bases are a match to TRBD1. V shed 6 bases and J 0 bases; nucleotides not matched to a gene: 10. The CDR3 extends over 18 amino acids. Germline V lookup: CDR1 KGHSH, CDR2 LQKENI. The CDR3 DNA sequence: TGTGCCAGCTCCGCCCCGGGACAGGACTTCTCTGGGGCCAACGTCCTGACTTTC. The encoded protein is CASSAPGQDFSGANVLTF.

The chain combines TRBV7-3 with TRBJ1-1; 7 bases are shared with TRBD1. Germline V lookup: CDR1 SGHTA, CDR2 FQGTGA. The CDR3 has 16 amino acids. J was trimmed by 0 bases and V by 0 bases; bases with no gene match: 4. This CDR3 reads CASSLTSGTVNTEAFF. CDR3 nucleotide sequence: TGTGCCAGCAGCTTAACGTCCGGGACAGTGAACACTGAAGCTTTCTTT.

The CDR3 region has the DNA TGTGCCAGCAGCTTGGTACTAGCGAGGTACCAAGAGACCCAGTACTTC. Translation: CASSLVLARYQETQYF. The V gene is TRBV5-6, the J gene TRBJ2-5, with 7 bases aligning to TRBD2. J lost 0 bases, V lost 0 bases, and 5 bases had no gene match. CDR1 and CDR2 from the germline V gene are SGHDT and YYEEEE. This CDR3 region has 16 residues.

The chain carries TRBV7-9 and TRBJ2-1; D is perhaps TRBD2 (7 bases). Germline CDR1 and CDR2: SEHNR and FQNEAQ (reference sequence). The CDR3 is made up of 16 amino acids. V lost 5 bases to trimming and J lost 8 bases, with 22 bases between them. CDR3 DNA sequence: TGTGCCAGCAGCCCTGTGGGGGGCGACCGGGGGGATGAGCAGTTCTTC. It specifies CASSPVGGDRGDEQFF.

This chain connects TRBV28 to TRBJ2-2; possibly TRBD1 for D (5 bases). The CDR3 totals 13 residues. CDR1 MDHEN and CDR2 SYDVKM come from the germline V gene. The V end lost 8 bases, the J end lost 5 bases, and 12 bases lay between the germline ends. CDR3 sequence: CASPSSGTGELFF. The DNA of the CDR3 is TGTGCCAGCCCCTCTTCAGGGACCGGGGAGCTGTTTTTT. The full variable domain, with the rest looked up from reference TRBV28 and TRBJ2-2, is DVKVTQSSRYLVKRTGEKVFLECVQDMDHENMFWYRQDPGLGLRLIYFSYDVKMKEKGDIPEGYSVSREKKERFSLILESASTNQTSMYLCASPSSGTGELFFGEGSRLTVL.

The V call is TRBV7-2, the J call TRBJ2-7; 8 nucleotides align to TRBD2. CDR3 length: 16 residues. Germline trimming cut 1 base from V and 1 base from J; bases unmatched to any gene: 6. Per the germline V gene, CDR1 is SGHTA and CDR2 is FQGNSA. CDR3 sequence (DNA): TGTGCCAGCAGCTTAGTTGGAGCGGGAGCATCCTACGAGCAGTACTTC. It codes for CASSLVGAGASYEQYF.

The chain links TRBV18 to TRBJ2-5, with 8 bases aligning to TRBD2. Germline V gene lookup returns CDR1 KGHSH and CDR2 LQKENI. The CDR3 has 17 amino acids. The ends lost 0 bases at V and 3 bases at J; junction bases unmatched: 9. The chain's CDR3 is CASSPPALAGKEETQYF. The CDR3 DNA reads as TGTGCCAGCTCACCACCGGCATTAGCGGGGAAGGAAGAGACCCAGTACTTC. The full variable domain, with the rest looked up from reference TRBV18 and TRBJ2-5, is NAGVMQNPRHLVRRRGQEARLRCSPMKGHSHVYWYRQLPEEGLKFMVYLQKENIIDESGMPKERFSAEFPKEGPSILRIQQVVRGDSAAYFCASSPPALAGKEETQYFGPGTRLLVL.

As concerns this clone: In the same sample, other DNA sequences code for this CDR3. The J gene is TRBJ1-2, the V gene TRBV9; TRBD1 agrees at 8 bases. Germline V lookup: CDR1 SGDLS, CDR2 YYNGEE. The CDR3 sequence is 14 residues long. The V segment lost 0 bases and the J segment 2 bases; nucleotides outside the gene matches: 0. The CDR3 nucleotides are TGTGCCAGCAGCGTAGGGACAGGGAACTATGGCTACACCTTC. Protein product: CASSVGTGNYGYTF.

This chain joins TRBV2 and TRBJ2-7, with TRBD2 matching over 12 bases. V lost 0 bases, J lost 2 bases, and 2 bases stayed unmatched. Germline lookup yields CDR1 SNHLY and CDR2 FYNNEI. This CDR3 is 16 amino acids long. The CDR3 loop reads CASSEARLAGAYEQYF. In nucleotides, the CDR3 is TGTGCCAGCAGTGAAGCTCGACTAGCGGGGGCCTACGAGCAGTACTTC.

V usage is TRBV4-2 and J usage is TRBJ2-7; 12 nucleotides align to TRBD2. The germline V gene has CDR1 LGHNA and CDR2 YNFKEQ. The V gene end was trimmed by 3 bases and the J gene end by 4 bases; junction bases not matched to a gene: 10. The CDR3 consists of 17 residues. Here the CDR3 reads CASSQGGPGLAGYEQYF. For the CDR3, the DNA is TGTGCCAGCAGCCAGGGTGGGCCGGGACTAGCGGGTTACGAGCAGTACTTC.

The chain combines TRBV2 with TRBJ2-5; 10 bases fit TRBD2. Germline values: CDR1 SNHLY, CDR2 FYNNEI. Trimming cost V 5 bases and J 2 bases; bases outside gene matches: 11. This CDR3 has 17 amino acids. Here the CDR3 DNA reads TGTGCCAGCAGTCCTGGTCTAGCGGGAGTAAGGCAAGAGACCCAGTACTTC. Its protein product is CASSPGLAGVRQETQYF.

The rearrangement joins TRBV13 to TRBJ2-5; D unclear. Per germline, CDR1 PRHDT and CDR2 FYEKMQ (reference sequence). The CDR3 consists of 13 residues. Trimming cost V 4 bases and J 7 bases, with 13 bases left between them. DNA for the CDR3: TGTGCCAGCAGCTCAGGACGGGTCGGGACCCAGTACTTC. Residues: CASSSGRVGTQYF.

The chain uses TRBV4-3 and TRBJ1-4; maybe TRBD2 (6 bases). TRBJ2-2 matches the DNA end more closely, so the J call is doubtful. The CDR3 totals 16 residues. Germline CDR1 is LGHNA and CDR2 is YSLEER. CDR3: CASSQDRRASGRELFF. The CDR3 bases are TGCGCCAGCAGCCAAGATCGGAGGGCGAGCGGGCGGGAGCTGTTTTTT.